This TCR beta chain was sequenced during a study of T cells in Graves' hyperthyroidism and ophthalmopathy. This clonotype was seen ten or more times. Germline CDR1 is MNHNS and CDR2 is SASEGT. The CDR3 sequence is 15 residues long. Trimming pared 6 bases from V and 0 bases from J, leaving 12 bases between. Amplified regions were TCR beta CDR3 sequences from RNA transcripts. A first-round RT-PCR of the TCR CDR3 used the HTBI primer set. In TCRdb, the multiplex PCR reads were re-called with MiXCR into one record per CDR3 protein. In the table there are 500,000 to 600,000 distinct CDR3 sequences, about 45% of which are singletons.

This chain joins TRBV6-1 and TRBJ1-5, with D unresolved. Sequencing was performed on peripheral blood or thyroid tissue (not recorded which). The receptor was derived from an adult woman with Graves' disease, either hyperthyroidism or ophthalmopathy (not recorded which). The CDR3 region has the DNA TGTGCCAGCAGGGAGGACGGATATAGCAATCAGCCCCAGCATTTT. It yields the protein CASREDGYSNQPQHF.